This entry features one T cell receptor (beta chain) sequence. Under the authors' procedure: Reference gene primer amplification yielded estimated nucleated cell counts. The assay was immunoSEQ multiplex PCR, and TCRdb's table has in-frame clones only and misses some. That table supplies the V and J calls and clone size; D and trimming were determined from the DNA. Here the sample spans 240,000 or so clones, more than 70% being singletons. The germline V gene encodes CDR1 ENHRY and CDR2 SYGVKD. V lost 5 bases to trimming and J lost 5 bases; unmatched junction nucleotides: 6. CDR3 size: 14 residues. The source of the sample is a study of blood T cell repertoires in COVID-19. Study-wide context: COVID-19 samples, acute and convalescent, were from the United States, Italy and Spain. Sources were T cells, B-cell-depleted T cells, or PBMCs; the material itself was cDNA or gDNA.

The origin of this receptor is a woman between 40 and 55 years old who had recovered from COVID-19. The rearrangement uses TRBV10-3 and TRBJ2-1; 7 nucleotides line up with TRBD2. Sequencing was performed on peripheral blood. The DNA for the CDR3 is TGTGCCATCAGTCCGGGAGGATCCCACAATGAGCAGTTCTTC. Its translation is CAISPGGSHNEQFF.